The 21 T cell receptor beta chains listed next were all sequenced from one sample in a study of T cell repertoires in cytomegalovirus infection. MiXCR, run by TCRdb on the reads, gives a single entry per CDR3 protein. The table lists a few hundred thousand distinct CDR3 sequences, approximately 22% of them singletons. The sample taken for sequencing was CD8+ T cells from PBMCs. Every receptor here comes from a human donor in good health (CMV status not recorded). Some clones in this sample may be carry-over from other donors' samples.

This chain links TRBV9 with TRBJ1-1, with D maybe TRBD1 (5 bases). This CDR3 comprises 12 residues. The V gene lost 6 bases and the J gene lost 1 base, with 7 bases spanning the gap. The V gene's germline CDR1 is SGDLS and CDR2 YYNGEE. The CDR3 loop is CASMGPNTEAFF. The CDR3 DNA sequence: TGTGCCAGCATGGGACCGAACACTGAAGCTTTCTTT.

This clonotype was counted at least ten times. V usage is TRBV7-6 and J usage is TRBJ2-2, with D unclear. The CDR3 consists of 16 residues. With 5 bases removed from V and 0 bases from J, the gap between germline ends came to 13 bases. Looked up from germline, CDR1 is SGHVS and CDR2 is FNYEAQ. The CDR3 DNA reads as TGTGCCAGCAGCCCAAGAGACACCGCGAACACCGGGGAGCTGTTTTTT. It translates to CASSPRDTANTGELFF. Using reference TRBV7-6 and TRBJ2-2 for the parts outside the CDR3, the full variable domain is GAGVSQSPRYKVTKRGQDVALRCDPISGHVSLYWYRQALGQGPEFLTYFNYEAQQDKSGLPNDRFSAERPEGSISTLTIQRTEQRDSAMYRCASSPRDTANTGELFFGEGSRLTVL.

The rearrangement joins TRBV28 to TRBJ1-5, with 7 bases lining up with TRBD1. Germline V lookup: CDR1 MDHEN, CDR2 SYDVKM. V was pared by 3 bases and J by 3 bases, with 8 bases of the junction left unmatched. This CDR3 has 16 residues. The chain's CDR3 is CASSFGTVTINQPQHF. CDR3 nucleotides: TGTGCCAGCAGTTTCGGGACAGTGACTATCAATCAGCCCCAGCATTTT.

The rearrangement joins TRBV12-3 or TRBV12-4 to TRBJ2-5; D remains ambiguous. V dropped 3 bases and J dropped 1 base, with 9 bases sitting between them. The CDR3 runs 14 residues. The CDR3 DNA follows: TGTGCCAGCAGTTTTGCCACCAGCCAAGAGACCCAGTACTTC. Translated: CASSFATSQETQYF.

This clonotype was seen a few times. The J gene is TRBJ2-7, the V gene TRBV24-1, with D perhaps being TRBD1 or TRBD2 (7 bases each). The CDR3 has 13 residues. V was cut by 3 bases and J by 7 bases, with 12 bases left in between. From germline, CDR1 is KGHDR and CDR2 SFDVKD. The CDR3 nucleotides are TGTGCCACCAGTGATCAGGGGGGGAGTGAGCAGTACTTC. The encoded protein is CATSDQGGSEQYF.

At least ten counts were recorded for this clonotype. This sequence joins TRBV7-9 and TRBJ1-2; D is uncertain. CDR3 length: 15 amino acids. CDR1 and CDR2 (germline): SEHNR, FQNEAQ (reference sequence). Trimming cost V 1 base and J 5 bases, with 14 bases left between them. The CDR3 loop reads CASSLDTDGRYGYTF. The CDR3 DNA reads as TGTGCCAGCAGCTTAGACACCGACGGACGGTATGGCTACACCTTC.

J is TRBJ2-2 and V is TRBV7-6; 10 bases agree with TRBD1. The germline gives CDR1 SGHVS, CDR2 FNYEAQ. V gave up 5 bases and J gave up 4 bases; unmatched junction bases: 7. This CDR3 region has 16 residues. The CDR3 region is CASSIRQGAGTGELFF. The CDR3 nucleotides are TGTGCCAGCAGCATTCGACAGGGGGCTGGCACCGGGGAGCTGTTTTTT.

Ten or more counts support this clonotype. The chain employs TRBV11-1 and TRBJ2-2, with 7 bases matching TRBD1. The CDR3 totals 16 residues. Germline V gene sequence: CDR1 SGHAT, CDR2 FQDESV (reference sequence). V shed 5 bases, J shed 2 bases, and the junction held 8 bases outside the gene matches. The CDR3 here is CASSPTGTANTGELFF. CDR3 in DNA: TGTGCCAGCAGCCCAACCGGGACAGCAAACACCGGGGAGCTGTTTTTT.

DNA for the CDR3: TGTGCCAGCAGCAGGACTAGCGGGGGGGCCTTAGAGACCCAGTACTTC. This gives the protein CASSRTSGGALETQYF. This chain connects TRBV5-4 to TRBJ2-5; 15 nucleotides agree with TRBD2. The CDR3 is made up of 16 amino acids. J lost 4 bases, V lost 4 bases, and 5 bases had no gene match. From germline, CDR1 is SGHNT and CDR2 YYREEE (reference sequence).

A few counts support this clonotype. The rearrangement joins TRBV27 to TRBJ2-1; tentative D call: TRBD1 (5 bases). The CDR3 has 13 amino acids. Germline V gene sequence: CDR1 MNHEY, CDR2 SMNVEV (reference sequence). V dropped 0 bases and J dropped 7 bases, with 7 bases sitting between them. The DNA for the CDR3 is TGTGCCAGCAGTTTATCCAGGGCGAATGAGCAGTTCTTC. It codes for CASSLSRANEQFF.

V gene TRBV4-1 combines with J gene TRBJ1-6, with D unclear. V lost 4 bases and J 0 bases, leaving 13 bases between the germline ends. The CDR3 runs 17 residues. Germline CDR1 and CDR2: MGHRA and YSYEKL. CDR3 nucleotides: TGCGCCAGCAGCCGAATTGATATGAGCTCCTATAATTCACCCCTCCACTTT. This codes for CASSRIDMSSYNSPLHF.

Here the CDR3 DNA reads TGTGCCAGCAGCTTAGCGCTCAGGGCCACTTTCTCTGGAAACACCATATATTTT. Protein product: CASSLALRATFSGNTIYF. The chain employs TRBV7-8 and TRBJ1-3, with a possible D match to TRBD1 (5 bases). The germline CDR1 and CDR2 sequences are SGHVS and FQNEAQ. Deletions cut 0 bases from V and 0 bases from J, with 15 bases between. The CDR3 is 18 amino acids.

The chain joins TRBV29-1 to TRBJ2-1; D is unresolved. Trimming removed 1 base at V and 8 bases at J, with 6 bases between. This CDR3 has 11 amino acids. Looked up from germline, CDR1 is SQVTM and CDR2 is ANQGSEA. The CDR3 DNA sequence: TGCAGCGTTGAAGGCGATTATGAGCAGTTCTTC. This codes for CSVEGDYEQFF.

The V and J genes are TRBV20-1 and TRBJ2-7; D gene uncertain. Per the germline V gene, CDR1 is DFQATT and CDR2 is SNEGSKA (reference sequence). The CDR3 covers 12 residues. V was clipped by 0 bases and J by 7 bases, with 10 bases between them. The CDR3 loop reads CSARDLALEQYF. As DNA, the CDR3 is TGCAGTGCTAGAGATCTTGCTTTGGAGCAGTACTTC.

This chain links TRBV5-4 with TRBJ1-1, with TRBD1 identical over 7 bases. Germline assignment: CDR1 SGHNT and CDR2 YYREEE (reference sequence). This CDR3 is 12 amino acids long. Germline trimming cut 5 bases from V and 5 bases from J; bases unmatched to any gene: 3. The CDR3 here is CASRWDSTEAFF. The CDR3 bases are TGTGCCAGCAGGTGGGACAGTACTGAAGCTTTCTTT.

J is TRBJ1-5 and V is TRBV20-1; 11 bases map to TRBD1. The CDR3 totals 14 residues. Per the germline V gene, CDR1 is DFQATT and CDR2 is SNEGSKA (reference sequence). V lost 6 bases and J lost 7; bases outside the gene matches: 8. CDR3 residues: CSAPRTGGGQPQHF. Here the CDR3 DNA reads TGCAGTGCGCCACGGACAGGGGGCGGCCAGCCCCAGCATTTT.

The J gene is TRBJ1-2, the V gene TRBV7-9; D gene unclear. The CDR3 has 13 amino acids. The germline gives CDR1 SEHNR, CDR2 FQNEAQ (reference sequence). V shed 5 bases and J shed 10 bases, with 17 bases lying between them. CDR3 nucleotide sequence: TGTGCCAGCAGCCCGGGTGCTAATAACGACTACACCTTC. It is translated as CASSPGANNDYTF. Supplemented by reference TRBV7-9 and TRBJ1-2, the full variable domain reads DTGVSQNPRHKITKRGQNVTFRCDPISEHNRLYWYRQTLGQGPEFLTYFQNEAQLEKSRLLSDRFSAERPKGSFSTLEIQRTEQGDSAMYLCASSPGANNDYTFGSGTRLTVV.

A word on this clonotype: This may come from a read error, since a much larger clone is one base off. In this CDR3 the conserved last residue, phenylalanine or tryptophan, is missing, so a read error is likely. This rearrangement joins TRBV12-3 or TRBV12-4 to TRBJ2-4; no firm D call. The CDR3 has 17 amino acids. Trimming removed 0 bases at V and 8 bases at J, with 20 bases between. The CDR3 here is CASSLASGGRPWDIQYS. CDR3 coding DNA: TGTGCCAGCAGTTTAGCTTCGGGCGGACGCCCCTGGGACATTCAGTACTCC.

This chain uses TRBV2 with TRBJ2-3; the match to TRBD2 covers 11 bases. This CDR3 is built from 17 residues. Germline V gene sequence: CDR1 SNHLY, CDR2 FYNNEI. The junction had 4 bases not matched to a gene; V was cut back by 0 bases and J by 2 bases. CDR3 protein: CASSEALAGGFTDTQYF. CDR3 DNA sequence: TGTGCCAGCAGTGAAGCGCTAGCGGGGGGATTCACAGATACGCAGTATTTT.

At least ten counts were recorded for this clonotype. The rearrangement uses TRBV7-3 and TRBJ1-5, with a weak D call TRBD1 (6 bases). From germline, CDR1 is SGHTA and CDR2 FQGTGA. The CDR3 is 16 residues long. With 4 bases removed from V and 6 bases from J, the gap between germline ends came to 19 bases. The CDR3 DNA reads as TGTGCCAGCAGCTCTGAACGTTACAGGGTCCGTCAGCCCCAGCATTTT. It yields the protein CASSSERYRVRQPQHF.

The CDR3 DNA reads as TGTGCCAGCAGCCAACCGGCCACAGGGGAGGGGACTGAAGCTTTCTTT. Protein: CASSQPATGEGTEAFF. The V and J genes are TRBV4-2 and TRBJ1-1; TRBD1 agrees at 7 bases. Germline CDR1 is LGHNA and CDR2 is YNFKEQ. The CDR3 has 16 amino acids. J was trimmed by 5 bases and V by 2 bases; bases with no gene match: 11.